Listed here are 5 T cell receptor beta chains from one sample, sequenced in a study of early stage breast cancer tumors. TCRdb keeps only in-frame clones here, not all; method: immunoSEQ multiplex PCR. The data hold about 36,000 clones, with approximately 74% observed a single time. Material for sequencing was blood. These receptors were obtained from a person aged 55 to 69 with breast cancer.

This clone was detected a few times. This chain connects TRBV5-1 to TRBJ1-1; 7 positions match TRBD1. V shed 4 bases, J shed 5 bases, and the junction held 5 bases outside the gene matches. The germline V gene has CDR1 SGHRS and CDR2 YFSETQ. The CDR3 spans 13 residues. The CDR3 DNA reads TGCGCCAGCAGCACGACAGGGAGAACTGAAGCTTTCTTT. It encodes CASSTTGRTEAFF.

This clone was counted between two and nine times. The chain employs TRBV4-1 and TRBJ1-1; D unresolved. V lost 1 base and J 1 base, leaving 4 bases between the germline ends. Germline CDR1 and CDR2: MGHRA and YSYEKL. The CDR3 is 13 amino acids. Here the CDR3 DNA reads TGCGCCAGCAGCCAAGTATGGAACACTGAAGCTTTCTTT. It translates to CASSQVWNTEAFF.

The chain combines TRBV19 with TRBJ2-7; TRBD1 agrees at 8 bases. The CDR3 sequence is 16 residues long. Germline V lookup: CDR1 LNHDA, CDR2 SQIVND (reference sequence). Trimming took 0 bases from V and 4 from J; bases not matched to a gene: 8. The CDR3 sequence is CASSIDGGTGVYEQYF. The DNA of the CDR3 is TGTGCCAGTAGTATAGATGGGGGGACAGGAGTTTACGAGCAGTACTTC.

The chain couples TRBV15 to TRBJ1-2; D unclear. Trimming left V 0 bases short and J 4 bases short, with 12 bases between. The CDR3 runs 15 residues. CDR1 and CDR2 (germline): LNHNV, YYDKDF (reference sequence). CDR3 region: CATSREREPFYGYTF. Here the CDR3 DNA reads TGTGCCACCAGCAGAGAAAGGGAACCGTTCTATGGCTACACCTTC.

This clone was seen more than once but under ten times. The chain uses TRBV28 and TRBJ1-1; 8 positions agree with TRBD1. V lost 3 bases, J lost 11 bases, and 2 bases stayed unmatched. Germline CDR1 is MDHEN and CDR2 is SYDVKM. The CDR3 contains 11 residues. The CDR3, as DNA: TGTGCCAGCAGTTTGGACAGGGTGGCTTTCTTT. It codes for CASSLDRVAFF.